Sequencing of this TCR beta chain was carried out in a study of early T cells in non-severe SARS-CoV-2 infection. Attached unique molecular identifiers marked individual cDNA molecules. TCRdb reanalysed the 5' RACE reads using MiXCR and keeps one entry per CDR3 protein. The sample lists tens of thousands of distinct CDR3 sequences; around a tenth were seen once. V was trimmed by 2 bases and J by 1 base, leaving 11 bases between them. The CDR3 is made up of 15 amino acids. Germline CDR1 and CDR2: KGHSH and LQKENI. This clonotype has a count of ten or more. The chain recombines TRBV18 with TRBJ1-2; D might be TRBD1 (5 bases). The clonotype comes from an adult who was a healthcare worker with PCR-confirmed SARS-CoV-2 infection or an uninfected control (not recorded which). Sequenced input: whole blood. Here the CDR3 DNA reads TGTGCCAGCTCACCAAACAGGCTTGATAACTATGGCTACACCTTC. This encodes CASSPNRLDNYGYTF.